Listed below are T cell receptor beta chains from one sample, sequenced in a study of shared clonotypes between healthy human individuals. Produced via immunoSEQ multiplex PCR; TCRdb's table is partial and in-frame only. The sample records fewer than 1.8 million clones, just under 99% being singletons. Source material: naive CD4+ T cells sorted from blood. The receptors derive from a man under 40 in good health. Both conserved end residues are part of each CDR3. D genes are given only for firm matches. Rows give clone size only sometimes, using once, few, many, or a class for an expanded clone.

J gene,V gene,D gene,clone size,CDR3 DNA,CDR3 protein
TRBJ2-3,TRBV18,.,.,TGTGCCAGCTCACCCGGGACGGCAGATACGCAGTATTTT,CASSPGTADTQYF
TRBJ1-3,TRBV30,.,.,TGTGCCTGGAGTGTACGGGCCTGGTCTGGAAACACCATATATTTT,CAWSVRAWSGNTIYF
TRBJ2-7,TRBV25-1,.,.,TGTGCCAGCTCCCGAGGGGGGAGGGTACACGAGCAGTACTTC,CASSRGGRVHEQYF
TRBJ2-3,TRBV9,TRBD2,once,TGTGCCAGCAGCGCACTAGCGGGAGTTGGGTTTAGTGATACGCAGTATTTT,CASSALAGVGFSDTQYF
TRBJ1-2,TRBV7-2,.,.,TGTGCCAGCAGTTATATGACGGGTAACTATGGCTACACCTTC,CASSYMTGNYGYTF
TRBJ2-1,TRBV7-8,TRBD1,.,TGTGCCAGCAGGCGGATGGCAGGGACAGGGTCCTACAATGAGCAGTTCTTC,CASRRMAGTGSYNEQFF
TRBJ2-2,TRBV30,.,once,TGTGCCTGGAGTCTCCTTTACCAGGGGTCCGGGGAGCTGTTTTTT,CAWSLLYQGSGELFF
TRBJ2-7,TRBV7-2,TRBD1,.,TGTGCCAGCAGCAGGTCCGGGACAGGGATCTACGAGCAGTACTTC,CASSRSGTGIYEQYF
TRBJ1-2,TRBV12-5,TRBD1,.,TGTGCTAGTGGTTTGGCGACAGGGGCGGGCTACACCTTC,CASGLATGAGYTF
TRBJ1-2,TRBV5-4,.,.,TGTGCCAGCAGCTTGGATGGGGGGTACGTCGACTATGGCTACACCTTC,CASSLDGGYVDYGYTF
TRBJ2-2,TRBV5-1,.,.,TGCGCCAGCAGCTTGGCCCCCAAAACCTTCGGACAGAGGTCTGGGCGGGAGCTGTTTTTT,CASSLAPKTFGQRSGRELFF
TRBJ1-4,TRBV27,.,.,TGTGCCAGCAGTCCTCGGAGATCGAGCGAAAAACTGTTTTTT,CASSPRRSSEKLFF
TRBJ2-2,TRBV7-2,.,.,TGTGCCAGCAGCTTAATCGGGAAAGGGGAGCTGTTTTTT,CASSLIGKGELFF
TRBJ1-1,TRBV9,.,.,TGTGCCAGCAGCGTCAGGGGTGTTGACACTGAAGCTTTCTTT,CASSVRGVDTEAFF
TRBJ2-7,TRBV28,.,.,TGTGCCAGCAGTTTATACCCAGCAACCCACGAGCAGTACTTC,CASSLYPATHEQYF
TRBJ1-2,TRBV6-1,.,.,TGTGCCAGCAGTGATAGCTATGGCTACACCTTC,CASSDSYGYTF
TRBJ2-1,TRBV9,TRBD2,.,TGTGCCAGCAGCGCGACTAGCGGGAGCTACAATGAGCAGTTCTTC,CASSATSGSYNEQFF
TRBJ2-7,TRBV9,.,.,TGTGCCAGCACCCCACTGGCGAGCTCCTACGAGCAGTACTTC,CASTPLASSYEQYF